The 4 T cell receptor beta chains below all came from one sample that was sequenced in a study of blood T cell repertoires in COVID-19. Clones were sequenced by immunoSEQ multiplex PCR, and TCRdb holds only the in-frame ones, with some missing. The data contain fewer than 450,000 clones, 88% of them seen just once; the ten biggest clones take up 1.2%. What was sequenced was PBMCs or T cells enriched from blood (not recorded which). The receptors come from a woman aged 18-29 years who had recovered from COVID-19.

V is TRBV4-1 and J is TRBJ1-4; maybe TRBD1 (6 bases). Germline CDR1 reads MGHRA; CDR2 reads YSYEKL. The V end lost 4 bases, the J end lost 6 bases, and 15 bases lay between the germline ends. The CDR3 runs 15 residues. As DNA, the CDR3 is TGCGCCAGCAGCCCATCAGGGGTAGGGGATGAAAAACTGTTTTTT. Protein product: CASSPSGVGDEKLFF.

The chain's CDR3 is CASSLGHFKNIQYF. The DNA for the CDR3 is TGTGCCAGCAGTTTAGGGCACTTCAAAAACATTCAGTACTTC. The V call is TRBV28, the J call TRBJ2-4; D remains ambiguous. Trimming removed 2 bases at V and 3 bases at J, with 8 bases between. Germline V gives CDR1 MDHEN, CDR2 SYDVKM. The CDR3 spans 14 residues.

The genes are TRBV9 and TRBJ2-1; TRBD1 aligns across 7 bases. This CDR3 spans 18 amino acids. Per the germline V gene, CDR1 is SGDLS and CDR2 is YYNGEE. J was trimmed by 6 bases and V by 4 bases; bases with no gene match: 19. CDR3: CASSPQTSVRGPFNEQFF. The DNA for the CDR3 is TGTGCCAGCAGCCCCCAGACGTCTGTGAGGGGGCCTTTCAATGAGCAGTTCTTC.

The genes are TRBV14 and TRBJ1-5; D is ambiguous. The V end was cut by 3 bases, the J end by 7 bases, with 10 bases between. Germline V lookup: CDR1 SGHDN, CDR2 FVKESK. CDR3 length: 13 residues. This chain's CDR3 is CASSQTRGQPQHF. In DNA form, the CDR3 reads TGTGCCAGCAGCCAGACGCGGGGACAGCCCCAGCATTTT.